The rows below give T cell receptor beta chains drawn from one sample of a study of shared clonotypes between healthy human individuals. Using immunoSEQ multiplex PCR, the repertoire was profiled, and TCRdb retains in-frame clones only, with some absent. The sample holds millions of clones, 85% to 95% seen once. The sequencing sample was made of naive CD4+ T cells sorted from blood. Source of these receptors: a man aged 18-30 years in good health. Each CDR3 is given without its conserved first and last residue. The order of the fields is V gene, J gene, CDR3 protein.

v_gene: TRBV6-1; j_gene: TRBJ2-7; CDR3aa: ASSLRTSGRYEQY
v_gene: TRBV6-5; j_gene: TRBJ2-1; CDR3aa: ASRGTSVEQF
v_gene: TRBV6-5; j_gene: TRBJ1-1; CDR3aa: ASTSPGTTEAF
v_gene: TRBV11-3; j_gene: TRBJ2-7; CDR3aa: ASSFGPRDRVPYEQY
v_gene: TRBV6-5; j_gene: TRBJ1-1; CDR3aa: ASKIQGAVPEAF
v_gene: TRBV5-1; j_gene: TRBJ1-1; CDR3aa: ASSPPGNTEAF
v_gene: TRBV5-4; j_gene: TRBJ2-5; CDR3aa: ASSFPGAQQSAQY
v_gene: TRBV9; j_gene: TRBJ2-3; CDR3aa: ASSVEGRSTDTQY
v_gene: TRBV19; j_gene: TRBJ2-1; CDR3aa: ASSLKREAYNEQF
v_gene: TRBV7-9; j_gene: TRBJ2-7; CDR3aa: ASRSGTGDYEQY
v_gene: TRBV6-6; j_gene: TRBJ1-1; CDR3aa: ASKPGQGTEAF
v_gene: TRBV19; j_gene: TRBJ1-1; CDR3aa: ASSTPGQGNTEAF
v_gene: TRBV10-3; j_gene: TRBJ1-2; CDR3aa: AIVPANRYGYT
v_gene: TRBV7-9; j_gene: TRBJ2-5; CDR3aa: ASSLSEIQETQY
v_gene: TRBV28; j_gene: TRBJ1-5; CDR3aa: ASRYTGGWNQPQH
v_gene: TRBV19; j_gene: TRBJ1-1; CDR3aa: ASMVQGGTEAF